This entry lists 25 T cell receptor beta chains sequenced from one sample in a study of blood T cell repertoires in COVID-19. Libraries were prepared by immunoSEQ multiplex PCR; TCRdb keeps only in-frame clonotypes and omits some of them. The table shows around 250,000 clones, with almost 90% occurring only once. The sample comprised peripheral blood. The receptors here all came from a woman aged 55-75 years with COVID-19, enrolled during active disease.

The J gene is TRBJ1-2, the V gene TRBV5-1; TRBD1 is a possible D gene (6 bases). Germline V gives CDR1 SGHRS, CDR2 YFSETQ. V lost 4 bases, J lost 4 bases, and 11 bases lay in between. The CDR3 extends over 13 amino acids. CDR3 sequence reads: CASSHTDSYGYTF. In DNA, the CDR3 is TGCGCCAGCAGCCATACGGACAGCTATGGCTACACCTTC.

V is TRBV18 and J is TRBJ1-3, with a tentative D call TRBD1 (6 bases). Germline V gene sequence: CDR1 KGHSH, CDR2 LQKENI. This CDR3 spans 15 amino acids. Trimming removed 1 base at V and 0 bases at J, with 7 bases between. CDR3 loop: CASSPQDSSGNTIYF. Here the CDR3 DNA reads TGTGCCAGCTCACCACAGGACAGCTCTGGAAACACCATATATTTT. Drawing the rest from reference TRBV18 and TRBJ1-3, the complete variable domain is NAGVMQNPRHLVRRRGQEARLRCSPMKGHSHVYWYRQLPEEGLKFMVYLQKENIIDESGMPKERFSAEFPKEGPSILRIQQVVRGDSAAYFCASSPQDSSGNTIYFGEGSWLTVV.

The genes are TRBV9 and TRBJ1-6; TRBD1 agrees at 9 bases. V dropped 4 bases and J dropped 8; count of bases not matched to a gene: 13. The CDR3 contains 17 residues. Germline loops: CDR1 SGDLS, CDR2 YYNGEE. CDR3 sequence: CASSPRVRTGVDSPLHF. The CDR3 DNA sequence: TGTGCCAGCAGCCCGAGAGTTAGGACAGGGGTGGATTCACCCCTCCACTTT.

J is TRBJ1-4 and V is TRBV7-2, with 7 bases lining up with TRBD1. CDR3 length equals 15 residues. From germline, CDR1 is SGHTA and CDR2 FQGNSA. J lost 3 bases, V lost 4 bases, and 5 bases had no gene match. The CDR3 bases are TGTGCCAGCAGCTCTCGACAGGGATCTAATGAAAAACTGTTTTTT. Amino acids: CASSSRQGSNEKLFF.

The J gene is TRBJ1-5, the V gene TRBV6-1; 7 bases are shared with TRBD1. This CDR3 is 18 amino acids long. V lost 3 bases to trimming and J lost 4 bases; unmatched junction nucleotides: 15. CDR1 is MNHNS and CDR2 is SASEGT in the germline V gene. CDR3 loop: CASSDYRGRSGGNQPQHF. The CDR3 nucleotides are TGTGCCAGCAGTGATTACAGGGGTAGAAGTGGGGGGAATCAGCCCCAGCATTTT.

The CDR3 DNA sequence: TGCAGCACAGCCCCCACAGGGGGTTTTTCTGGCTACACCTTC. Its protein product is CSTAPTGGFSGYTF. The rearrangement joins TRBV29-1 to TRBJ1-2; 8 bases fit TRBD1. The CDR3 sequence is 14 residues long. Trimming at V came to 8 bases and at J to 7 bases, leaving 15 bases not matched to a gene. Germline V CDR1 and CDR2: SQVTM, ANQGSEA.

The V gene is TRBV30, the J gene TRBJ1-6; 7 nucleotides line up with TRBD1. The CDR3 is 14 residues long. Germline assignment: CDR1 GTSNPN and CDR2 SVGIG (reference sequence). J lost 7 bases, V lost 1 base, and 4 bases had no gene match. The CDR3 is CAWSEGARNSPLHF. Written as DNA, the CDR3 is TGTGCCTGGAGTGAGGGGGCGCGGAATTCACCCCTCCACTTT.

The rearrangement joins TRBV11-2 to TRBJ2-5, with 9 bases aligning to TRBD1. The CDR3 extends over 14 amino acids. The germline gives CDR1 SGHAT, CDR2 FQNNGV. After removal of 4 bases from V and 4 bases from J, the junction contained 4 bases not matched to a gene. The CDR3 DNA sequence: TGTGCCAGCAGCTGGAGACAGGGGGTAGAGACCCAGTACTTC. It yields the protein CASSWRQGVETQYF.

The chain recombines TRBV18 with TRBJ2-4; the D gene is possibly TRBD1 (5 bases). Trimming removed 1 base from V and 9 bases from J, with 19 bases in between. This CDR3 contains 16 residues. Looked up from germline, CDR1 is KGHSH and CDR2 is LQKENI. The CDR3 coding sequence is TGTGCCAGCTCACCACAGCCAGCGCGCAGGGCTCCCATTCAGTACTTC. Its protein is CASSPQPARRAPIQYF.

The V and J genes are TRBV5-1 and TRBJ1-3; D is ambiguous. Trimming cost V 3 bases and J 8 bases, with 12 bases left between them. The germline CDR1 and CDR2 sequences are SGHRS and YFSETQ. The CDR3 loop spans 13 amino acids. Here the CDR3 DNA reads TGCGCCAGCAGCTCGACAACCTTGGACACCATATATTTT. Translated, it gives CASSSTTLDTIYF.

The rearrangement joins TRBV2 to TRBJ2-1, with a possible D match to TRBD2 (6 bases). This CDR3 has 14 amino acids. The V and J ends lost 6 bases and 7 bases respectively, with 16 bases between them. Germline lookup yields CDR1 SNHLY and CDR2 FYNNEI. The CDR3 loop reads CASSPRPSVNEQFF. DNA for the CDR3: TGTGCCAGCAGCCCCCGGCCTAGCGTTAATGAGCAGTTCTTC.

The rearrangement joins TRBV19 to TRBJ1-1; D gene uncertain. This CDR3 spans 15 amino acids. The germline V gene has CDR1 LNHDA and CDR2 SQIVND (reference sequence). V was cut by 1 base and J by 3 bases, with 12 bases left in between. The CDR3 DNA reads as TGTGCCAGTAGTATAGGAGGGTTCGGTCACACTGAAGCTTTCTTT. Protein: CASSIGGFGHTEAFF.

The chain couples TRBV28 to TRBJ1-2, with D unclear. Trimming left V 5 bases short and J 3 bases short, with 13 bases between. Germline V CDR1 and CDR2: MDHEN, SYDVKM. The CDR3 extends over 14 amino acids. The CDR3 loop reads CASSENPRDYGYTF. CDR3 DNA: TGTGCCAGCAGTGAAAATCCTCGGGACTATGGCTACACCTTC.

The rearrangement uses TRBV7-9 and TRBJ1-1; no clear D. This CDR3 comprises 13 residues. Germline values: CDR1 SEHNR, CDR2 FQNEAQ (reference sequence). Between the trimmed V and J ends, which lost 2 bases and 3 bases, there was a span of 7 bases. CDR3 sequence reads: CASSLQEDTEAFF. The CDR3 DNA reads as TGTGCCAGCAGCTTACAAGAGGACACTGAAGCTTTCTTT.

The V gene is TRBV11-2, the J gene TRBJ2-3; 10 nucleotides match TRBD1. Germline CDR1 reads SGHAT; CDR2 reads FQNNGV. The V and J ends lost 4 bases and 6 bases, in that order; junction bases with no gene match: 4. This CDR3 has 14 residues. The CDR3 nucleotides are TGTGCCAGCAGCTGGGACAGGGGAGGGGATACGCAGTATTTT. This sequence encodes CASSWDRGGDTQYF.

CDR3 sequence: CASSSGAPNYGYTF. The CDR3 bases are TGTGCCAGCAGCTCGGGAGCACCTAACTATGGCTACACCTTC. V gene TRBV7-9 combines with J gene TRBJ1-2; no firm D call. Germline CDR1 and CDR2: SEHNR and FQNEAQ (reference sequence). The ends were cut back, 4 bases at V and 0 bases at J, with 9 bases in the middle. The CDR3 length is 14 residues.

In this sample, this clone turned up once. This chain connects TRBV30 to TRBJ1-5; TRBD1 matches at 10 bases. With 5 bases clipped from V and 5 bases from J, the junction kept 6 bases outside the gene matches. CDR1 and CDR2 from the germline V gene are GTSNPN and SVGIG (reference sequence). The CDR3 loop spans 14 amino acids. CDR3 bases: TGTGCCTGGGGGGGGACAGGGGCCCATCAGCCCCAGCATTTT. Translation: CAWGGTGAHQPQHF.

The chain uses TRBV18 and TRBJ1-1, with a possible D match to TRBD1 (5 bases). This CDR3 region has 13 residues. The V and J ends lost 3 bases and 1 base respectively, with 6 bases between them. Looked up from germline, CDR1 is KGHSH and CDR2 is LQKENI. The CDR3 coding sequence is TGTGCCAGCTCACCCAGGGAGAACACTGAAGCTTTCTTT. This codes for CASSPRENTEAFF.

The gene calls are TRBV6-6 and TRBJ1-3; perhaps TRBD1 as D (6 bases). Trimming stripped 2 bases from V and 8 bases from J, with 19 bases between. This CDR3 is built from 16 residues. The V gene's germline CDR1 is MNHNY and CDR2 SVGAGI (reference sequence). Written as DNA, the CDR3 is TGTGCCAGCAGTTACCCTAGAACAGGGATTGGGGACACCATATATTTT. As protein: CASSYPRTGIGDTIYF.

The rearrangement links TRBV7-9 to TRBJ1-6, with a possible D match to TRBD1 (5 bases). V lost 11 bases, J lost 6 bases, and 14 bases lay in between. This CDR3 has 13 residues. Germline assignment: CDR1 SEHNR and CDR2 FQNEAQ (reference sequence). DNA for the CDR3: TGTGCCGCCGCGGGGCAGGCTAATTCACCCCTCCACTTT. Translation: CAAAGQANSPLHF.

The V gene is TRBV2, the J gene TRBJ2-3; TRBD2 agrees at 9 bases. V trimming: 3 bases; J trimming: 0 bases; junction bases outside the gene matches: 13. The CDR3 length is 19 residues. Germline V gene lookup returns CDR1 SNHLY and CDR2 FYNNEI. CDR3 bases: TGTGCCAGCAGTGATGGCGGGGGGGGCCCTGGGTTAAGCACAGATACGCAGTATTTT. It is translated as CASSDGGGGPGLSTDTQYF. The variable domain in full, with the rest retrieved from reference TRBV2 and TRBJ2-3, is EPEVTQTPSHQVTQMGQEVILRCVPISNHLYFYWYRQILGQKVEFLVSFYNNEISEKSEIFDDQFSVERPDGSNFTLKIRSTKLEDSAMYFCASSDGGGGPGLSTDTQYFGPGTRLTVL.

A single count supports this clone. CDR3: CASRFRGQNTEAFF. In nucleotides, the CDR3 is TGTGCCAGTAGGTTCCGCGGTCAGAACACTGAAGCTTTCTTT. The chain joins TRBV19 to TRBJ1-1; D not certain. From germline, CDR1 is LNHDA and CDR2 SQIVND (reference sequence). V gave up 6 bases and J gave up 1 base, with 12 bases separating them. This CDR3 spans 14 amino acids.

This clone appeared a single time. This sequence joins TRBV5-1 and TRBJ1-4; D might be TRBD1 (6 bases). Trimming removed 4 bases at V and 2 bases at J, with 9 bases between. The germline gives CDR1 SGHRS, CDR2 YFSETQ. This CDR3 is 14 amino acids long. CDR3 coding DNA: TGCGCCAGCAGCACAGGGTACACTAATGAAAAACTGTTTTTT. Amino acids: CASSTGYTNEKLFF.

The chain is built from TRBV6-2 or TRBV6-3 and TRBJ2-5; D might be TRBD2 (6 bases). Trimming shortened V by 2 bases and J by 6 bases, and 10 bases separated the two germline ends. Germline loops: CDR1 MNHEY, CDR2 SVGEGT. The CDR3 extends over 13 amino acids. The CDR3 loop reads CASSYGGEQTQYF. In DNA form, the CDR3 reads TGTGCCAGCAGTTACGGCGGGGAACAGACCCAGTACTTC.

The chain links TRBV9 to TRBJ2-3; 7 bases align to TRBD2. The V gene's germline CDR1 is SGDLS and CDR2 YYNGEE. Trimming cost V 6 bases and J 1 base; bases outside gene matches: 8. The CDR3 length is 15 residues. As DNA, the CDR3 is TGTGCCAGCATGGCCGGGACTACACGCACAGATACGCAGTATTTT. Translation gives CASMAGTTRTDTQYF.